This T cell receptor (beta chain) was captured by sequencing in a study of T cell responses to AZD1222 COVID-19 vaccine listed by TCRdb under 2021. For the study in its entirety: A total of about 250 trial participants underwent TCR sequencing, of whom more than 200 had received two doses of AZD1222 and some 25 had received two doses of the MenACWY control vaccine. Trial participants were enrolled into age subgroups of 18-55, 56-69 and 70-plus years, which contained about 150, 28 and 57 TCR-sequenced participants, respectively.

Overall study results and their limits: Reportedly, close to half of the unique spike-specific TCRs recognized epitopes lying outside the regions that are mutated in the B.1.351 and B.1.1.7 variants. Conclusions about previously exposed vaccinees are limited because only a handful of AZD1222 recipients were SARS-CoV-2 seropositive at baseline. In the small 56-69-year group, the increase in depth fell short of significance, most likely because of low power. Participants were mostly white British and included more females than males, and it was suggested by the authors that clonal diversity may have been underestimated. No day 14 peak-response samples were available, so repertoires were characterized only after the peak T cell response. Spike-specific TCR breadth and depth rose significantly after two AZD1222 doses compared with day 0 and with MenACWY recipients. The whole spike protein was spanned by vaccine-associated CD4 TCRs, and dominant responses were seen in regions 160-218 and 743-854.

The time point label here, explained by the study, means: about 28 days (+/-7) after the second vaccine dose. AZD1222 recipients whose second dose came at about 4 weeks and those whose second dose came at about 12 weeks were combined into one group, since spike-specific TCR depth and breadth did not differ between the two schedules. Vaccinee samples were obtained from the UK trials COV001 and COV002, which included a single-blind randomized controlled phase 2/3 trial of AZD1222 (ChAdOx1 nCoV-19) in healthy adults. For TCRbeta chain sequencing, PBMC samples from trial participants were taken at day 0 and at day 28 after the second dose. Turning to this clone: Its cognate antigen has yet to be identified. No base qualities exist here, and no much larger clone lies one base off it.

The CDR3 regions of human TCRbeta chains were analyzed by immunosequencing. The original methods were these. TCRs in the repertoires were matched against a reference library of SARS-CoV-2-specific TCRs that had been generated with the MIRA antigen-specificity platform. Breadth was defined as the fraction of unique TCRs that were SARS-CoV-2-associated, and depth was defined as the fraction of total T cells that were SARS-CoV-2-associated. Using the MIRA data, every spike-specific TCR was mapped to the spike region that the TCR reacted to and assigned to either a CD4 or a CD8 class. Log10-transformed breadth and depth values were compared by one-way ANOVA with Sidak's multiple comparisons tests. TCRdb retrieved this table from immuneACCESS and kept in-frame rearrangements only. Not all clones are present; in checked studies, unresolved V genes account for under half, and no reason is known for the remainder. V and J calls plus clone size are reproduced from that table; the DNA served to infer D and trimming. The sample has about 270,000 clones on record, approximately 94% of them singletons. The leading ten clones occupy less than 0.6% of the sample.

The CDR3 holds 14 amino acids from the cysteine to the phenylalanine. Only the CDR3 DNA stays, 42 bases, in frame from base 1. The germline V gene provides CDR1 MGHRA and CDR2 YSYEKL. At the junction V is shortened by 3 bases and J by 5 bases, with 10 bases in between. The sequence was obtained from an adult who received the AZD1222 COVID-19 vaccine. The specimen was peripheral blood, collected 28 days after the second AZD1222 dose. In this chain, TRBV4-1 is recombined with TRBJ2-2; TRBD2 is perhaps the D gene, given 5 matching bases. The DNA sequence follows: TGCGCCAGCAGCCACCCCTCGGGGACCGGGGAGCTGTTTTTT. It is translated as CASSHPSGTGELFF.